This TCR beta chain is drawn from a study of T cells in Graves' hyperthyroidism and ophthalmopathy. Ten or more counts support this clonotype. The investigators amplified TCR beta CDR3 regions from RNA transcripts. A first-round RT-PCR of the TCR CDR3 used the HTBI primer set. TCRdb processed the multiplex PCR reads anew with MiXCR; each CDR3 protein has one entry. The sample lists about 290,000 distinct CDR3 sequences; approximately 14% were seen once. The CDR3 has 14 residues. CDR1 and CDR2 from the germline V gene are DFQATT and SNEGSKA (reference sequence). The V segment lost 1 base and the J segment 7 bases; nucleotides outside the gene matches: 6.

This sequence joins TRBV20-1 and TRBJ2-7, with 11 positions matching TRBD2. The TCR sequence derives from a woman in her thirties or forties with Graves' hyperthyroidism. Sequencing used blood. CDR3 loop: CSARGTSGSWEQYF. The DNA of the CDR3 is TGCAGTGCTAGAGGGACTAGCGGGTCATGGGAGCAGTACTTC.